A selection of T cell receptor beta chains follows, all from one sample in a study of CD8+ T cells in alopecia areata. Measured with immunoSEQ multiplex PCR; TCRdb has only the in-frame clones, and not every one. The data show 120,000 or so clones, over 55% seen once. Material: CD4+ T cells sorted from blood, obtained at week 4, from a patient treated with tofacitinib. Every receptor here comes from a human donor with alopecia areata. Both conserved end residues are part of each CDR3. Fields, in order: V gene, D gene, J gene, clone size, CDR3 protein, CDR3 DNA. D genes are given only for firm matches. Expanded clones get a size class; other rows say once, few or many, or leave the size out.

TRBV25-1,NA,TRBJ1-1,NA,CASSEAGVGQAFF,TGTGCCAGCAGTGAAGCAGGGGTCGGCCAAGCTTTCTTT
TRBV30,TRBD2,TRBJ2-5,NA,CAWSGTSQETQYF,TGTGCCTGGAGCGGGACTAGCCAAGAGACCCAGTACTTC
TRBV7-2,TRBD2,TRBJ2-5,NA,CASSLFPLATSGKETQYF,TGTGCCAGCAGCTTATTCCCCCTGGCCACTAGCGGCAAAGAGACCCAGTACTTC
TRBV29-1,NA,TRBJ1-1,NA,CSVVPNPDTEAFF,TGCAGCGTTGTTCCAAACCCCGACACTGAAGCTTTCTTT
TRBV7-2,TRBD2,TRBJ2-1,NA,CASSRGLAYDNEQFF,TGTGCCAGCAGCAGAGGACTAGCGTACGACAATGAGCAGTTCTTC
TRBV6-6,NA,TRBJ2-5,NA,CASSYSWVDQYF,TGTGCCAGCAGTTACTCTTGGGTAGACCAGTACTTC
TRBV29-1,NA,TRBJ2-3,few,CSGARGKYTDTQYF,TGCAGCGGTGCCAGGGGAAAATACACAGATACGCAGTATTTT
TRBV7-2,TRBD2,TRBJ2-2,NA,CASSFKRGANTGELFF,TGTGCCAGCAGCTTCAAGCGGGGGGCGAACACCGGGGAGCTGTTTTTT
TRBV29-1,TRBD1,TRBJ1-1,NA,CSVVLGTGYTEAFF,TGCAGCGTTGTGTTAGGGACAGGGTACACTGAAGCTTTCTTT
TRBV4-3,NA,TRBJ1-5,NA,CASSLVGSNQPQHF,TGCGCCAGCAGCCTGGTTGGGAGCAATCAGCCCCAGCATTTT
TRBV5-1,NA,TRBJ2-1,NA,CASSLSPDPSSEQFF,TGCGCCAGCAGCTTGAGCCCGGACCCCTCTAGTGAGCAGTTCTTC
TRBV29-1,TRBD1,TRBJ2-7,few,CSVVGGDRTSYEQYF,TGCAGCGTCGTAGGTGGGGACAGGACCTCCTACGAGCAGTACTTC
TRBV6-5,NA,TRBJ1-5,NA,CASRAEQHQPQHF,TGTGCCAGCAGGGCAGAGCAGCATCAGCCCCAGCATTTT
TRBV5-1,TRBD2,TRBJ2-1,few,CASSPRPGLAGVEQFF,TGCGCCAGCAGCCCTCGTCCGGGACTAGCGGGAGTTGAGCAGTTCTTC
TRBV10-3,NA,TRBJ1-5,NA,CAISRTNQPQHF,TGTGCCATCTCCCGGACAAATCAGCCCCAGCATTTT
TRBV4-2,NA,TRBJ2-2,few,CASSQLGIGANTGELFF,TGTGCCAGCAGCCAACTGGGAATAGGCGCGAACACCGGGGAGCTGTTTTTT
TRBV29-1,NA,TRBJ2-3,NA,CSVEAGTDTQYF,TGCAGCGTTGAAGCCGGCACAGATACGCAGTATTTT
TRBV7-3,TRBD2,TRBJ2-3,NA,CASSRSGVHTDTQYF,TGTGCCAGCAGCCGGAGCGGGGTACACACAGATACGCAGTATTTT
TRBV27,TRBD2,TRBJ2-5,NA,CASSFVRAGDFQETQYF,TGTGCCAGCAGTTTCGTTCGCGCGGGAGATTTCCAAGAGACCCAGTACTTC
TRBV5-6,NA,TRBJ1-5,NA,CASARWSDQPQHF,TGTGCCAGCGCCAGGTGGAGTGATCAGCCCCAGCATTTT
TRBV4-2,NA,TRBJ1-4,NA,CASSPHSRGEKLFF,TGTGCCAGCAGCCCCCATTCTCGGGGTGAAAAACTGTTTTTT
TRBV4-2,TRBD1,TRBJ1-5,NA,CASSQEWDRGNQPQHF,TGTGCCAGCAGCCAAGAGTGGGACAGGGGCAATCAGCCCCAGCATTTT
TRBV2,TRBD1,TRBJ1-2,once,CASSTETGGGYTF,TGTGCCAGCAGTACTGAAACAGGGGGTGGCTACACCTTC
TRBV10-3,NA,TRBJ1-1,NA,CAIKGVSENTEAFF,TGTGCCATCAAAGGGGTCAGCGAGAACACTGAAGCTTTCTTT
TRBV19,NA,TRBJ1-5,NA,CASSYGGQGPQHF,TGTGCCAGTAGTTACGGGGGGCAAGGACCCCAGCATTTT
TRBV6-6,NA,TRBJ1-5,NA,CASTTQGNQPQHF,TGTGCCAGCACCACTCAGGGTAATCAGCCCCAGCATTTT
TRBV6-5,NA,TRBJ1-2,few,CASTRTPNYGYTF,TGTGCCAGCACCCGAACACCTAACTATGGCTACACCTTC
TRBV30,NA,TRBJ2-3,NA,CAWSGTGSTDTQYF,TGTGCCTGGAGTGGAACGGGGAGCACAGATACGCAGTATTTT
TRBV5-6,TRBD1,TRBJ2-6,NA,CASSLVGGDGANVLTF,TGTGCCAGCAGCTTGGTAGGGGGCGATGGGGCCAACGTCCTGACTTTC
TRBV13,NA,TRBJ2-1,NA,CASSTSYNEQFF,TGTGCCAGCAGCACCTCCTACAATGAGCAGTTCTTC
TRBV5-1,TRBD2,TRBJ2-4,NA,CASSLKLAGALGKNIQYF,TGCGCCAGCAGCTTGAAACTAGCGGGGGCGCTAGGCAAAAACATTCAGTACTTC